The 13 T cell receptor beta chains in this list originate from one sample, sequenced in a study of T cell repertoires in cytomegalovirus infection. TCRdb redid the calling of the reads with MiXCR, one entry per CDR3 protein. The sample consists of more than 400,000 distinct CDR3 sequences, about 25% of them appearing once. Sequencing was performed on PBMCs. All receptors derive from a human donor in good health (CMV status not recorded). Some clones in this sample may be carry-over from other donors' samples.

The V call is TRBV9, the J call TRBJ2-4, with D possibly called TRBD1 or TRBD2 (5 bases each). Deletions cut 0 bases from V and 2 bases from J, with 9 bases between. Germline assignment: CDR1 SGDLS and CDR2 YYNGEE. This CDR3 comprises 15 residues. The DNA of the CDR3 is TGTGCCAGCAGCGTAGGGGGGATGACCAAAAACATTCAGTACTTC. Its translation: CASSVGGMTKNIQYF.

The chain carries TRBV24-1 and TRBJ1-1; possibly TRBD1 for D (5 bases). The CDR3 has 12 amino acids. From germline, CDR1 is KGHDR and CDR2 SFDVKD. V was pared by 3 bases and J by 5 bases, with 6 bases between. Here the CDR3 DNA reads TGTGCCACCAGTGATGGGGGAACTGAAGCTTTCTTT. It translates to CATSDGGTEAFF.

This clonotype has only a few counts. This chain joins TRBV7-9 and TRBJ1-2, with 10 bases matching TRBD1. V trimming: 10 bases; J trimming: 0 bases; junction bases outside the gene matches: 8. The CDR3 has 15 residues. The germline CDR1 and CDR2 sequences are SEHNR and FQNEAQ (reference sequence). The CDR3 DNA reads as TGTGCCACCCCCGGGACAGGGGCCTCTAACTATGGCTACACCTTC. Residues: CATPGTGASNYGYTF.

A note on this clonotype: One end of the junction varies from germline; a read error may be responsible. The V and J genes are TRBV9 and TRBJ1-1; TRBD1 agrees at 7 bases. This CDR3 has 15 amino acids. In germline, CDR1 is SGDLS, CDR2 YYNGEE. The CDR3 spells CAGSVGGTANTEAFF. The CDR3 DNA reads TGTGCCGGCAGCGTAGGAGGGACAGCGAACACTGAAGCTTTCTTT.

This sequence joins TRBV28 and TRBJ2-7; TRBD1 matches 8 bases. The junction had 7 bases not matched to a gene; V was cut back by 6 bases and J by 0 bases. The CDR3 length is 15 residues. Germline V gene lookup returns CDR1 MDHEN and CDR2 SYDVKM. Here the CDR3 reads CASRPTGTGSYEQYV. The CDR3 DNA reads as TGTGCCAGCAGGCCTACCGGGACAGGCTCCTACGAGCAGTACGTC.

About this clonotype itself: At one end, the junction sequence differs from germline, possibly due to a read error. This sequence joins TRBV12-5 and TRBJ2-5; possibly TRBD1 or TRBD2 for D (6 bases each). CDR1 LGHNT and CDR2 FRNRAP come from the germline V gene. The CDR3 covers 13 residues. The CDR3 loop is CAPRRGPRGTRYF. As DNA, the CDR3 is TGTGCACCACGGCGGGGACCTAGGGGGACCCGGTACTTC.

This clonotype was seen more than once but under ten times. The chain carries TRBV11-2 and TRBJ2-3; tentative D call: TRBD1 (6 bases). There are 16 residues in the CDR3. Looked up from germline, CDR1 is SGHAT and CDR2 is FQNNGV. The V gene lost 5 bases and the J gene lost 1 base, with 16 bases spanning the gap. CDR3 loop: CASSPRDIRGTDTQYF. The CDR3 DNA sequence: TGTGCCAGCAGCCCACGGGACATTCGTGGCACAGATACGCAGTATTTT.

This chain links TRBV19 with TRBJ2-5, with 14 bases matching TRBD2. The CDR3 has 16 residues. Per germline, CDR1 LNHDA and CDR2 SQIVND (reference sequence). The trim removed 6 bases at V and 5 bases at J, leaving 8 bases unmatched. The CDR3: CASSTGTSGSWETQYF. Written as DNA, the CDR3 is TGTGCCAGTAGCACCGGGACTAGCGGGAGTTGGGAGACCCAGTACTTC.

This clonotype occurred a few times. The chain combines TRBV19 with TRBJ2-5; D gene unclear. V was clipped by 3 bases and J by 5 bases, with 10 bases between them. This CDR3 spans 13 amino acids. CDR1 is LNHDA, CDR2 SQIVND, per germline (reference sequence). The CDR3 sequence: CASSIDKWETQYF. CDR3 sequence (DNA): TGTGCCAGTAGTATTGACAAATGGGAGACCCAGTACTTC.

On this clonotype: A junction boundary mismatches the germline segment, possibly from a read error. The chain is built from TRBV14 and TRBJ2-2; 7 nucleotides align to TRBD2. There are 15 residues in the CDR3. Looked up from germline, CDR1 is SGHDN and CDR2 is FVKESK. The DNA for the CDR3 is TGTGCCAGCAGCAGGACGGGGACTAACACCAGGGAGCTGTTTTTT. It encodes CASSRTGTNTRELFF.

DNA for the CDR3: TGTGCCAGCAATTTGCAGGGGAGCAATCAGCCCCAGCATTTT. This gives the protein CASNLQGSNQPQHF. The V call is TRBV12-3 or TRBV12-4, the J call TRBJ1-5; perhaps TRBD1 as D (6 bases). The V end lost 7 bases, the J end lost 1 base, and 11 bases lay between the germline ends. The CDR3 consists of 14 residues.

The V and J genes are TRBV11-3 and TRBJ2-1; perhaps TRBD2 as D (5 bases). Between the trimmed V and J ends, which lost 0 bases and 4 bases, there was a span of 10 bases. The length of the CDR3 is 15 residues. The germline V gene encodes CDR1 SGHNT and CDR2 YENEEA. The CDR3 region is CASSLEQGGYNEQFF. CDR3 nucleotides: TGTGCCAGCAGCTTAGAACAAGGAGGTTACAATGAGCAGTTCTTC.

V is TRBV30 and J is TRBJ1-1, with 7 bases that match TRBD1. Unmatched junction bases numbered 3, after V lost 5 bases and J lost 6 bases. The germline gives CDR1 GTSNPN, CDR2 SVGIG (reference sequence). The length of the CDR3 is 11 residues. The CDR3 sequence is CAWSQGAEAFF. As DNA, the CDR3 is TGTGCCTGGTCCCAGGGGGCTGAAGCTTTCTTT.